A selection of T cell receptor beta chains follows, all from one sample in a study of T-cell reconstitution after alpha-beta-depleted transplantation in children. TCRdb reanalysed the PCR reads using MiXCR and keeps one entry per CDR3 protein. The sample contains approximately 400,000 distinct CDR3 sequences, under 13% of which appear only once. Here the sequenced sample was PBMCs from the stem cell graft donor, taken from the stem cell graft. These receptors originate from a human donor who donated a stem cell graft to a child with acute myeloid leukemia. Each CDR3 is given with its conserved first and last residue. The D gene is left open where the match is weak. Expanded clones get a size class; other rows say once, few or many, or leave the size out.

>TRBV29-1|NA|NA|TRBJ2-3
TGCAGCGTTGCCCGTCCTGGACGCACAGATACGCAGTATTTT
CSVARPGRTDTQYF
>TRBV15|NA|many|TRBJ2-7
TGTGCCACCAGCAGGGACGGTGCCTACGAGCAGTACTTC
CATSRDGAYEQYF
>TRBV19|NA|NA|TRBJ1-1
TGTGCCAGTAGCAAACGGGGTCTCACTGAAGCTTTCTTT
CASSKRGLTEAFF
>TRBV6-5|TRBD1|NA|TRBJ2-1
TGTGCCAGCAGTTACTCGGTGACAGGGCGTCCCTACAATGAGCAGTTCTTC
CASSYSVTGRPYNEQFF
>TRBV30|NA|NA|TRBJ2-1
TGTGCCTCCCGTGTCCACAATGAGCAGTTCTTC
CASRVHNEQFF
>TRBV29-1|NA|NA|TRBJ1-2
TGCAGCGTTGAAAGTCCGGGTTGGAGGGGCTACACCTTC
CSVESPGWRGYTF
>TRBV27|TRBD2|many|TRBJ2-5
TGTGCCAGCAGTTCCCCGGGACTACCCTCAGAGACCCAGTACTTC
CASSSPGLPSETQYF
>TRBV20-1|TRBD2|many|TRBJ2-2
TGCAGTGCTAGTCTAGCGGACCTCCCAGAGCTGTTTTTT
CSASLADLPELFF
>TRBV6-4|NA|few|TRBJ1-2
TGTGCCAGCAGTGACCCGAGCGACGGCCGAAACGCTAACTATGGCTACACCTTC
CASSDPSDGRNANYGYTF
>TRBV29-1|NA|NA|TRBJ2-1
TGCAGCGGAGGGTGGGATGAGCAGTTCTTC
CSGGWDEQFF
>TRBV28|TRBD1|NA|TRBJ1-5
TGTGCCAGCAGTTTTTCCCGGACAGGGTGGTCAGCAAATCAGCCCCAGCATTTT
CASSFSRTGWSANQPQHF
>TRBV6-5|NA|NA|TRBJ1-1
TGTGCCAGCAGTGACTCCGGACTGAACACTGAAGCTTTCTTT
CASSDSGLNTEAFF
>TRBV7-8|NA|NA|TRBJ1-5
TGTGCCAGCAGCTTTATAGGGTGGAATCAGCCCCAGCATTTT
CASSFIGWNQPQHF
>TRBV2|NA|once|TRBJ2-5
TGTGCCAGCGATAGGATGAGCGGAGACCAAGAGACCCAGTACTTC
CASDRMSGDQETQYF
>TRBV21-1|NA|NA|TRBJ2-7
TGTGCCAGCAGCAAATCCACGGGCAGAATCTACGAGCAGTACTTC
CASSKSTGRIYEQYF
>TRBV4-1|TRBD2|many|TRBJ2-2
TGCGCCAGCAGCCAACTAGCGGGGAACACCGGGGAGCTGTTTTTT
CASSQLAGNTGELFF
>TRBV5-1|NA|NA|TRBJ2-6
TGCGCCAGCAGCTTGGCGGACCGGGCGGCAGGGGCCAACGTCCTGACTTTC
CASSLADRAAGANVLTF
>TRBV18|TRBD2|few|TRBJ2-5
TGTGCCAGCTCACCAACGGGACTAGCGGGGGGCAGACAGACCCAGTACTTC
CASSPTGLAGGRQTQYF
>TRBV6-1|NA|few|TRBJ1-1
TGTGCCAGCAGTGAGGCCAGACGGGCTTTCTTT
CASSEARRAFF
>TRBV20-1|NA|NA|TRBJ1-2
TGCAGTGCTACAGCGAACTATGGCTACACCTTC
CSATANYGYTF
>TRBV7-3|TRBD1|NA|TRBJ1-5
TGTGCCAGCAGCCTACAGGGGTCGGGTGATCCCCAGCATTTT
CASSLQGSGDPQHF
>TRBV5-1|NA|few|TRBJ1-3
TGCGCCAGCAGCTTGAGGACCCCTGGAAACACCATATATTTT
CASSLRTPGNTIYF
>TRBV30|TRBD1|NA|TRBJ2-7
TGTGCCTGGAGTGTGGGACAGGGGTACGAGCAGTACTTC
CAWSVGQGYEQYF
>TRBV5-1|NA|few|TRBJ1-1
TGCGCCAGCAGCCCGACAGCCTCGAACACTGAAGCTTTCTTT
CASSPTASNTEAFF
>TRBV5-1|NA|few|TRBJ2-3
TGCGCCAGCAGCTTGGCCCTGCGGGGGCCGAGGGTAGATACGCAGTATTTT
CASSLALRGPRVDTQYF
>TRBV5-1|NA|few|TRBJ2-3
TGCGCCAGCAGCCATGACAGGAACACAGATACGCAGTATTTT
CASSHDRNTDTQYF